This T cell receptor (beta chain) was documented in a study of glioma-infiltrating T cells. About the research overall: Target coverage was roughly 4.5- to 11-fold for approximately 1 million blood T cells. General study results and limits: Patients with low tissue-blood divergence carried a signature set of shared blood CDR3 motifs. Non-neoplastic patients had below-expected tissue-blood divergence, while all gliomas exceeded expectation.

TCR alpha and beta CDR3 regions were amplified from RNA using iRepertoire nested multiplex PCR. One-step reverse transcription and amplification started from roughly 100-400 ng of tissue mRNA or PBMC total RNA. TCRdb used MiXCR to reprocess the multiplex PCR reads, holding one entry per CDR3 protein. The sample has more than 300,000 distinct CDR3 sequences, about two fifths seen once. Worth noting for this clonotype: Its antigen is undetermined.

V was shortened by 3 bases and J by 1 base, with 10 bases between the two germline ends. Germline CDR1 is MGHRA and CDR2 is YSYEKL. This CDR3 contains 14 residues. The clonotype was recovered from a human donor with low-grade glioma or glioblastoma, undergoing nonglioma brain surgery, or in good health (not recorded which). Sequenced input: glioma tissue, nonneoplastic brain tissue, or PBMCs (not recorded which). This sequence joins TRBV4-1 and TRBJ2-7; D perhaps matches TRBD1 (6 bases). The CDR3, as DNA: TGCGCCAGCAGCCACCTCGGACAGTCCTACGAGCAGTACTTC. This translates into CASSHLGQSYEQYF.